This TCR beta chain was retrieved from a study of T cell changes during pregnancy in multiple sclerosis. V trimming: 1 base; J trimming: 4 bases; junction bases outside the gene matches: 5. In germline, CDR1 is MDHEN, CDR2 SYDVKM. This CDR3 has 17 residues. Using immunoSEQ multiplex PCR, the repertoire was profiled, and TCRdb retains in-frame clones only, with some absent. The sample yields roughly 61,000 clones, roughly 93% seen once. The source is a female donor with multiple sclerosis, enrolled in a pregnancy study. This sequence joins TRBV28 and TRBJ2-2; TRBD2 aligns across 11 bases. Sequenced here: peripheral blood, sampled after pregnancy. The CDR3 here is CASSLYGTSGITGELFF. CDR3 sequence (DNA): TGTGCCAGCAGTTTATATGGGACTAGCGGAATCACCGGGGAGCTGTTTTTT.